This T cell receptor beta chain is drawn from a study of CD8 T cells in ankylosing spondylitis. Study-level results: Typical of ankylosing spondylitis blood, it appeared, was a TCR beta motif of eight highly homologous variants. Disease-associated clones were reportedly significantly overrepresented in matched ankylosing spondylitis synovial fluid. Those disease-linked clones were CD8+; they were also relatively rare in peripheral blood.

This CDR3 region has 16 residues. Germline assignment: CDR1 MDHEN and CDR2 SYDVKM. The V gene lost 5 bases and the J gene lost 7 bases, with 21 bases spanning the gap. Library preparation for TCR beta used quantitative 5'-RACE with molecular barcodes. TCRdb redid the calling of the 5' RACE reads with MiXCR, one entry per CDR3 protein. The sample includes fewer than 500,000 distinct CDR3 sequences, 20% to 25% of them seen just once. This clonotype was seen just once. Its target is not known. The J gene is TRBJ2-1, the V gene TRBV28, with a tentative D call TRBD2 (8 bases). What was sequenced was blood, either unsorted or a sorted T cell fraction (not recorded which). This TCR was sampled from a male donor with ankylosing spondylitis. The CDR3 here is CASSRQGRLAWNEQFF. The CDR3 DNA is TGTGCCAGCAGTCGACAGGGTCGACTAGCGTGGAATGAGCAGTTCTTC. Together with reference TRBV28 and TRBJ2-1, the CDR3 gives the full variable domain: DVKVTQSSRYLVKRTGEKVFLECVQDMDHENMFWYRQDPGLGLRLIYFSYDVKMKEKGDIPEGYSVSREKKERFSLILESASTNQTSMYLCASSRQGRLAWNEQFFGPGTRLTVL.